The present T cell receptor beta chain was sequenced within a study of sequential checkpoint blockade in melanoma. Study-wide background: Randomization was 1:1 between first-line nivolumab→ipilimumab and ipilimumab→nivolumab.

The sample's treatment: randomized to nivolumab then ipilimumab (arm A) or the reverse (arm B). Patients had received no earlier DNA-damaging chemotherapy. Sequencing was performed with immunoSEQ multiplex PCR; in TCRdb, only in-frame clones are kept and a portion is missing. Of under 45,000 clones listed, 84% are singletons. V was pared by 6 bases and J by 5 bases, with 7 bases of the junction left unmatched. Germline lookup yields CDR1 MNHNY and CDR2 SVGAGI (reference sequence). The CDR3 covers 14 residues. The material was CD8+ T cells sorted from blood (inferred from file names), obtained from a patient given nivolumab and ipilimumab in sequence. The TCR comes from a human donor with melanoma. The rearrangement uses TRBV6-6 and TRBJ2-7; 10 nucleotides match TRBD1. The CDR3 sequence: CASSTTGGEHEQYF. The CDR3 coding sequence is TGTGCCAGCAGCACGACAGGGGGCGAACACGAGCAGTACTTC.